These 29 T cell receptor beta chains share one sample of origin, sequenced in a study of cytomegalovirus exposure and HLA in healthy donors. Assay: immunoSEQ multiplex PCR; the TCRdb copy retains only in-frame clones and omits some. The sample has tens of thousands of clones, approximately 93% seen once; the top ten hold 0.55% to 0.8%. The sequenced sample was PBMCs. Receptors originate from a man between 18 and 35 years old in good health and CMV-seronegative.

The chain uses TRBV7-2 and TRBJ2-3, with 8 bases fitting TRBD2. Germline V CDR1 and CDR2: SGHTA, FQGNSA. The ends lost 6 bases at V and 3 bases at J; junction bases unmatched: 8. The CDR3 is 15 residues long. For the CDR3, the DNA is TGTGCCAGCAGTCAGAGCGGGAGAAGGACAGATACGCAGTATTTT. This translates into CASSQSGRRTDTQYF.

The genes are TRBV2 and TRBJ1-5; 7 bases map to TRBD1. Germline assignment: CDR1 SNHLY and CDR2 FYNNEI. The ends lost 6 bases at V and 1 base at J; junction bases unmatched: 18. The CDR3 is made up of 19 amino acids. In DNA form, the CDR3 reads TGTGCCAGCAGCCAATACTTATACCGACAGGGTCGAAGCAATCAGCCCCAGCATTTT. Translated: CASSQYLYRQGRSNQPQHF.

The chain is built from TRBV27 and TRBJ1-1; a weak D match, TRBD1 (6 bases). This CDR3 has 14 residues. Germline loops: CDR1 MNHEY, CDR2 SMNVEV (reference sequence). Deletions cut 5 bases from V and 8 bases from J, with 18 bases between. The CDR3 sequence is CASSTDRINREAFF. In DNA form, the CDR3 reads TGTGCCAGCAGTACAGACAGGATTAACAGGGAAGCTTTCTTT.

This clone showed up just once. CDR3 protein: CAISEPSTGITEAFF. CDR3 DNA sequence: TGTGCCATCAGTGAGCCCTCGACAGGGATCACTGAAGCTTTCTTT. The chain is built from TRBV10-3 and TRBJ1-1, with 7 bases fitting TRBD1. This CDR3 has 15 amino acids. Trimming removed 2 bases from V and 4 bases from J; junction bases left unmatched: 7. Germline CDR1 reads ENHRY; CDR2 reads SYGVKD.

The rearrangement uses TRBV5-5 and TRBJ2-1; D remains ambiguous. V was clipped by 0 bases and J by 6 bases, with 10 bases between them. This CDR3 comprises 14 residues. Per the germline V gene, CDR1 is SGHKS and CDR2 is YYEKEE (reference sequence). For the CDR3, the DNA is TGTGCCAGCAGCTTGGGAACGCTCGGCAATGAGCAGTTCTTC. Translating it yields CASSLGTLGNEQFF.

The chain uses TRBV9 and TRBJ2-2; weak D call: TRBD2 (5 bases). This CDR3 region has 16 residues. Trimming shortened V by 0 bases and J by 5 bases, and 14 bases separated the two germline ends. Germline loops: CDR1 SGDLS, CDR2 YYNGEE. CDR3 nucleotide sequence: TGTGCCAGCAGCGTAGATTACGGGATTGGGACCGGGGAGCTGTTTTTT. Translation gives CASSVDYGIGTGELFF.

The V and J genes are TRBV11-2 and TRBJ2-7, with D perhaps TRBD1 (5 bases). The germline V gene encodes CDR1 SGHAT and CDR2 FQNNGV. V was shortened by 6 bases and J by 5 bases, with 14 bases between the two germline ends. The CDR3 covers 13 residues. The CDR3 DNA sequence: TGTGCCAGCAGTGGGTTACTGGGGCACGAGCAGTACTTC. Translation gives CASSGLLGHEQYF. The full variable domain, in which reference TRBV11-2 and TRBJ2-7 provide the parts outside the CDR3, is EAGVAQSPRYKIIEKRQSVAFWCNPISGHATLYWYQQILGQGPKLLIQFQNNGVVDDSQLPKDRFSAERLKGVDSTLKIQPAKLEDSAVYLCASSGLLGHEQYFGPGTRLTVT.

The rearrangement links TRBV5-8 to TRBJ1-2; TRBD1 might be the D (5 bases). In germline, CDR1 is SGHTS, CDR2 YDEGEE. The CDR3 spans 16 residues. Trimming left V 0 bases short and J 8 bases short, with 20 bases between. CDR3 sequence: CASSLGMGPGVIGYTF. In DNA form, the CDR3 reads TGTGCCAGCAGCTTGGGTATGGGTCCGGGGGTTATCGGCTACACCTTC.

This chain joins TRBV7-2 and TRBJ2-1, with D possibly being TRBD2 (6 bases). This CDR3 has 14 residues. Germline V gene data show CDR1 as SGHTA and CDR2 as FQGNSA. Trimming removed 5 bases at V and 1 base at J, with 9 bases between. The CDR3 is CASSHGTSYNEQFF. Written as DNA, the CDR3 is TGTGCCAGCAGCCACGGGACTTCCTACAATGAGCAGTTCTTC.

The V and J genes are TRBV11-2 and TRBJ1-2; 7 positions match TRBD1. The CDR3 is 13 residues long. Unmatched junction bases numbered 3, after V lost 5 bases and J lost 3 bases. Per the germline V gene, CDR1 is SGHAT and CDR2 is FQNNGV. The CDR3 coding sequence is TGTGCCAGCAGCAAAACAGGGGACTATGGCTACACCTTC. Protein: CASSKTGDYGYTF.

Written as DNA, the CDR3 is TGTGCCAGCAGCTTAGGGAGGACAGGAGAATATGGCTACACCTTC. This gives the protein CASSLGRTGEYGYTF. The chain carries TRBV7-2 and TRBJ1-2; TRBD1 aligns across 7 bases. The germline V gene has CDR1 SGHTA and CDR2 FQGNSA. The CDR3 is made up of 15 amino acids. J gave up 5 bases and V 1 base, and 7 bases lay outside the gene matches.

V is TRBV2 and J is TRBJ2-7; 12 nucleotides agree with TRBD2. The CDR3 is 15 residues long. Trimming took 4 bases from V and 3 from J; bases not matched to a gene: 4. In germline, CDR1 is SNHLY, CDR2 FYNNEI. The CDR3 DNA sequence: TGTGCCAGCAGTGCCATGGGACTAGCGGGCTACGAGCAGTACTTC. This codes for CASSAMGLAGYEQYF.

This sequence joins TRBV4-1 and TRBJ1-1; a weak D match, TRBD1 (5 bases). V gave up 4 bases and J gave up 1 base, with 7 bases separating them. The CDR3 contains 13 residues. The germline V gene encodes CDR1 MGHRA and CDR2 YSYEKL. The CDR3 nucleotides read TGCGCCAGCAGCCGCGGACAGAACACTGAAGCTTTCTTT. Translated, it gives CASSRGQNTEAFF.

The chain combines TRBV29-1 with TRBJ2-7, with 7 bases fitting TRBD1. CDR1 is SQVTM, CDR2 ANQGSEA, per germline. The CDR3 is 15 amino acids. V was pared by 0 bases and J by 5 bases, with 10 bases of the junction left unmatched. The CDR3 DNA reads as TGCAGCGTTGAAGATCCAGGGGGAACGAGACACGAGCAGTACTTC. Protein product: CSVEDPGGTRHEQYF.

The rearrangement links TRBV5-1 to TRBJ1-2; 9 bases map to TRBD1. V gave up 4 bases and J gave up 0 bases; unmatched junction bases: 4. Germline lookup yields CDR1 SGHRS and CDR2 YFSETQ. This CDR3 is built from 15 residues. The CDR3 here is CASSVGTGTNYGYTF. CDR3 DNA sequence: TGCGCCAGCAGCGTTGGGACAGGGACTAACTATGGCTACACCTTC.

This clone was recorded once. The CDR3 loop reads CASSPVVRGKTQYF. The CDR3 nucleotides read TGCGCCAGCAGCCCAGTCGTTAGGGGAAAGACCCAGTACTTC. The gene calls are TRBV4-1 and TRBJ2-5; a weak D match, TRBD1 (5 bases). The CDR3 has 14 amino acids. The ends were cut back, 4 bases at V and 6 bases at J, with 15 bases in the middle. The germline V gene has CDR1 MGHRA and CDR2 YSYEKL.

The chain couples TRBV6-5 to TRBJ2-3; D may be TRBD2 (7 bases). This CDR3 region has 14 residues. V lost 2 bases and J lost 3, with 9 bases in between. Germline V gives CDR1 MNHEY, CDR2 SVGAGI. The CDR3 bases are TGTGCCAGCAGTTACGGGGGGGCGACAGATACGCAGTATTTT. It codes for CASSYGGATDTQYF.

This clone was seen once. The chain joins TRBV6-6 to TRBJ2-5; D is possibly TRBD2 (6 bases). Looked up from germline, CDR1 is MNHNY and CDR2 is SVGAGI (reference sequence). The CDR3 runs to 15 residues. V dropped 2 bases and J dropped 5 bases, with 15 bases sitting between them. CDR3 coding DNA: TGTGCCAGCAGTTACGGATTGGCTAGCGTGGAGACCCAGTACTTC. Translating it yields CASSYGLASVETQYF.

The rearrangement links TRBV10-3 to TRBJ2-2; TRBD1 agrees at 7 bases. This CDR3 is built from 15 residues. The germline gives CDR1 ENHRY, CDR2 SYGVKD. V lost 4 bases and J lost 6; bases outside the gene matches: 8. The CDR3 nucleotides are TGTGCCATCAGTGGTTGGCAGGGGGTCTCCGGGGAGCTGTTTTTT. Its translation is CAISGWQGVSGELFF.

Worth noting for this clone: In the same sample, other DNA sequences code for this CDR3. The chain couples TRBV30 to TRBJ2-7; 10 nucleotides line up with TRBD1. Germline CDR1 reads GTSNPN; CDR2 reads SVGIG (reference sequence). V shed 0 bases and J 4 bases; nucleotides not matched to a gene: 3. CDR3 length: 14 amino acids. This CDR3 reads CAWSVGTGAYEQYF. The CDR3 region has the DNA TGTGCCTGGAGTGTAGGGACAGGGGCTTACGAGCAGTACTTC.

This chain joins TRBV7-2 and TRBJ2-1; possibly TRBD2 for D (6 bases). Trimming stripped 2 bases from V and 0 bases from J, with 17 bases between. The CDR3 covers 18 residues. The V gene's germline CDR1 is SGHTA and CDR2 FQGNSA. For the CDR3, the DNA is TGTGCCAGCAGCTTATCCGCGGGGTTCCCTAGCTCCTACAATGAGCAGTTCTTC. Protein product: CASSLSAGFPSSYNEQFF.

Only a few counts were recorded for this clone. V gene TRBV9 combines with J gene TRBJ2-1; no clear D. V was trimmed by 0 bases and J by 6 bases, leaving 13 bases between them. Germline lookup yields CDR1 SGDLS and CDR2 YYNGEE. The CDR3 is 15 residues long. The CDR3 coding sequence is TGTGCCAGCAGCGTAGGGGCCATGGTGGGCAATGAGCAGTTCTTC. Translating gives CASSVGAMVGNEQFF.

In the case of this clone: A read error may account for a junction end that differs from germline. The CDR3 bases are TGTGCCAGCGGTGACTCGAACAAAAACTCCTACGAGCAGTACTTC. Protein sequence: CASGDSNKNSYEQYF. The genes are TRBV2 and TRBJ2-7; the D is unclear. Germline values: CDR1 SNHLY, CDR2 FYNNEI. The CDR3 is 15 residues long.

The gene calls are TRBV4-1 and TRBJ2-7, with TRBD1 identical over 12 bases. Germline CDR1 reads MGHRA; CDR2 reads YSYEKL. The V segment lost 1 base and the J segment 7 bases; nucleotides outside the gene matches: 5. CDR3 size: 15 residues. CDR3 residues: CASSQAGQGAGEQYF. CDR3 nucleotides: TGCGCCAGCAGCCAAGCGGGACAGGGGGCGGGGGAGCAGTACTTC.

The rearrangement links TRBV27 to TRBJ1-5; D not certain. V lost 5 bases to trimming and J lost 6 bases, with 8 bases between them. Per germline, CDR1 MNHEY and CDR2 SMNVEV (reference sequence). The CDR3 contains 12 residues. The CDR3 region has the DNA TGTGCCAGCAGTCCCGGTGGTCAGCCCCAGCATTTT. This translates into CASSPGGQPQHF.

The chain joins TRBV11-2 to TRBJ1-1, with a possible D match to TRBD1 (5 bases). Germline loops: CDR1 SGHAT, CDR2 FQNNGV. Trimming pared 1 base from V and 5 bases from J, leaving 8 bases between. The CDR3 consists of 13 residues. CDR3 coding DNA: TGTGCCAGCAGCTTAGGCAGGGTAACTGAAGCTTTCTTT. It is translated as CASSLGRVTEAFF.

The rearrangement uses TRBV1 and TRBJ1-1; TRBD1, the table's D call, lacks a check against the DNA. TRBV1 is a pseudogene segment. The CDR3 length is 13 residues. Here the CDR3 DNA reads TGCACCAGCAGCCAACTACAGGGCACTGAAGCTTTCTTT. As protein: CTSSQLQGTEAFF.

The chain has TRBV5-1 and TRBJ2-7, with D perhaps matching TRBD1 (6 bases). V was shortened by 0 bases and J by 1 base, with 11 bases between the two germline ends. The CDR3 covers 15 residues. Germline V gene data show CDR1 as SGHRS and CDR2 as YFSETQ. The CDR3 coding sequence is TGCGCCAGCAGCTTGGTGGGGACACATTCCTACGAGCAGTACTTC. This codes for CASSLVGTHSYEQYF.

V and J are TRBV20-1 and TRBJ2-3; no definite D call. CDR3 length: 10 residues. Germline CDR1 DFQATT, CDR2 SNEGSKA (reference sequence). The V end lost 4 bases, the J end lost 7 bases, and 6 bases lay between the germline ends. The CDR3 reads CSATDNTQYF. As DNA, the CDR3 is TGCAGTGCTACTGACAATACGCAGTATTTT.